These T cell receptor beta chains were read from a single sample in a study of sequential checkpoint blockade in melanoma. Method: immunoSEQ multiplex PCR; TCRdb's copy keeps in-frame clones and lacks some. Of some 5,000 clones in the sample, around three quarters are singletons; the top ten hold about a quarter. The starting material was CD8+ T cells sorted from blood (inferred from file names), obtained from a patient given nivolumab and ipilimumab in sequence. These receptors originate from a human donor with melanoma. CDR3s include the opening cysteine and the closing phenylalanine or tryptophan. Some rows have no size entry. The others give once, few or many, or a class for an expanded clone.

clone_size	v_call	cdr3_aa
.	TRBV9	CASSARDRGQWDEQFF
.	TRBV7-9	CASSLIAWDRRNTEAFF
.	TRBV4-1	CASSQEAWTPQETQYF
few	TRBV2	CASSDPGLSGEQYF
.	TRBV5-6	CASRRTGYSYEQYF
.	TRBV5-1	CASSLRLAQRDTQYF
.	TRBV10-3	CAISEFPQTGGQGAFF
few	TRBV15	CATKQSRNEKLFF
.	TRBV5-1	CASSLYSGSTEAFF
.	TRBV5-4	CASSLGGTVYGYTF
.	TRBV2	CASSEALAGALHQETQYF
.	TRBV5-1	CASSPGGDQETQYF
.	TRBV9	CASSPQDRGINTEAFF
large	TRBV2	CASSHRGFSSYEQYF
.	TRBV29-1	CSAVGTSGRDEQYF
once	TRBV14	CASSQTKTGTGVPETQYF
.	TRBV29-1	CSVEDRGWVSDGYTF
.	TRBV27	CASSLRGPGEEQFF
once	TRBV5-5	CASTYENTGELFF
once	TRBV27	CASSFQGQVYGYTF
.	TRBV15	CATGPSDPSEQYF
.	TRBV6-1	CASSESWTGSHEQYF
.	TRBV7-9	CASSLVDTAWQNIQYF
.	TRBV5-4	CASSRTPTGMETQYF
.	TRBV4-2	CASSLSYEQYF
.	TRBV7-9	CASSATATGELFF
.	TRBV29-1	CSVEGPSGREYEQYF
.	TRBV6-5	CASSPRQGANTIYF
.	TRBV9	CASSVGLAGGRESYNEQFF
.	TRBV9	CASRPGGPWETEAFF
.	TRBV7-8	CASSLGASGGPRYNEQFF
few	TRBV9	CASSKYDRGYNSPLHF
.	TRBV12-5	CASGFYQGEVRPLDINQPQHF
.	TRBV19	CASSKTSGSSGELFF
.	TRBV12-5	CASGFSATRLANEKLFF
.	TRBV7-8	CASSLTGSNSPLHF
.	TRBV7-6	CASSPILSGGTDTQYF
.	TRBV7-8	CASSHHTGTNTGELFF
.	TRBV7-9	CASSSGHPLNTEAFF
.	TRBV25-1	CASSPPRTGTYEQYF
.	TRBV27	CASSGQVNTDTQYF
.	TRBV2	CASRTRQGFYEQYF
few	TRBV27	CASSLTVRGETQYF
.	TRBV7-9	CASSSLWSSGNTIYF
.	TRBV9	CASSVYNTGELFF
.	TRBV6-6	CASSYSENQPQHF
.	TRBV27	CASSLSGTGYEQYF
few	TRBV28	CASSFSGQLAKNIQYF
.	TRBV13	CASSSRTGWADTQYF
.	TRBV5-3	CARSLDRGLEDTGELFF
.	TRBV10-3	CAISEVSGNEQFF
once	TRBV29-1	CSVEKTGGAFF
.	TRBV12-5	CASGRTGTSEAFF
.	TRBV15	CATSRKPGQGIYGYTF